This T cell receptor beta chain was recorded in a study of T cell repertoires in cytomegalovirus infection. About the study: Through public TCR beta signatures, both CMV infection and matching HLA type were indicated. Study outcomes and limitations: Ex vivo responses were dominated by HLA-C-restricted CMV-specific TCR beta clonotypes. Based on cumulative public TCR beta family frequency, carriers of CMV plus the relevant HLA were identified.

The CDR3 is 15 amino acids. V shed 7 bases and J shed 0 bases, with 15 bases lying between them. The germline V gene encodes CDR1 SGHAT and CDR2 FQNNGV. TCRdb passed the reads through MiXCR, listing each CDR3 protein once. The repertoire includes 400,000 to 550,000 distinct CDR3 sequences, approximately 10% of them detected once, and approximately 10% sits in the top ten. This clonotype appeared many times. What it recognizes is unknown. The sequenced sample was PBMCs. The receptor was derived from a human donor in good health (CMV status not recorded). Some clones in this sample may be carry-over from other donors' samples. The chain is built from TRBV11-2 and TRBJ2-5, with D perhaps TRBD2 (6 bases). In DNA, the CDR3 is TGTGCCAGCACCATCCCTAGGGACTACCAAGAGACCCAGTACTTC. Its protein product is CASTIPRDYQETQYF. Based on the CDR3 plus reference TRBV11-2 and TRBJ2-5, the full variable domain is EAGVAQSPRYKIIEKRQSVAFWCNPISGHATLYWYQQILGQGPKLLIQFQNNGVVDDSQLPKDRFSAERLKGVDSTLKIQPAKLEDSAVYLCASTIPRDYQETQYFGPGTRLLVL.